This T cell receptor (beta chain) was documented in a study of T cell repertoires in cytomegalovirus infection. Looking at the study overall: Indications of both CMV infection and matching HLA type were provided by public TCR beta signatures.

Turning to this clonotype: Its specificity is not known.

TCRdb ran MiXCR on the reads and lists one entry per CDR3 protein. The data show some 150,000 distinct CDR3 sequences, roughly 6% seen once. Study outcomes and limitations: People with CMV and the relevant HLA were identified by cumulative public TCR beta family frequency. Clonotype analysis showed dominance of the ex vivo response by HLA-C-restricted CMV-specific TCR beta clonotypes.

Per germline, CDR1 SGDLS and CDR2 YYNGEE. Trimming removed 0 bases at V and 2 bases at J, with 6 bases between. There are 14 residues in the CDR3. The V gene is TRBV9, the J gene TRBJ1-5; D is ambiguous. Input material: PBMCs. The source of this sequence is a human donor in good health (CMV status not recorded). Some clones in this sample may be carry-over from other donors' samples. The CDR3 DNA follows: TGTGCCAGCAGCGTAGCTGGGGGCAATCAGCCCCAGCATTTT. Amino acid sequence: CASSVAGGNQPQHF.